This T cell receptor beta chain comes out of a study of T cells after yellow fever vaccination. TCRdb re-analysed the 5' RACE reads in MiXCR, keeping a single row per CDR3 protein. There are about 550,000 distinct CDR3 sequences in the sample; roughly 21% occur only once, and 13% to 15% lies in the top ten. This clonotype came up a few times. This TCR was sampled from a man aged 25-45 years who received the YFV17D yellow fever vaccine. Source: PBMCs, taken 15 days after the yellow fever booster vaccination.

In nucleotides, the CDR3 is TGCGCCAGCAGCCAAGAAATAGCGGGAGGCCGCTCCTACAATGAGCAGTTCTTC. Translated: CASSQEIAGGRSYNEQFF. The chain uses TRBV4-3 and TRBJ2-1, with 10 bases lining up with TRBD2. With V trimmed by 0 bases and J by 0 bases, 5 bases remained unmatched. Germline CDR1 LGHNA, CDR2 YSLEER. This CDR3 has 18 residues.